Listed here are 14 T cell receptor beta chains from one sample, sequenced in a study of neurological immune-mediated disorders. From the 5' RACE reads, TCRdb called clonotypes with MiXCR, one entry per CDR3 protein. Here the sample spans about 40,000 distinct CDR3 sequences, around 2.5% being singletons. The sample comprised PBMCs. These TCRs come from a man aged 50 to 60 with multiple sclerosis.

There are many counts of this clonotype. The chain couples TRBV25-1 to TRBJ2-3; TRBD1 matches 10 bases. The V segment lost 3 bases and the J segment 0 bases; nucleotides outside the gene matches: 3. The CDR3 length is 16 residues. Germline CDR1 MGHDK, CDR2 SYGVNS. CDR3 sequence (DNA): TGTGCCAGCAGTGATCGACAGGGGGCTAGCACAGATACGCAGTATTTT. This translates into CASSDRQGASTDTQYF.

In its sample, this clonotype was seen many times. The chain carries TRBV5-5 and TRBJ1-1; D remains ambiguous. V lost 0 bases and J 0 bases, leaving 0 bases between the germline ends. Germline loops: CDR1 SGHKS, CDR2 YYEKEE (reference sequence). The CDR3 has 12 residues. The CDR3 reads CASSLVNTEAFF. For the CDR3, the DNA is TGTGCCAGCAGCTTGGTGAACACTGAAGCTTTCTTT.

This clonotype showed up many times. V is TRBV6-5 and J is TRBJ1-1; D possibly corresponds to TRBD1 (6 bases). With 0 bases removed from V and 2 bases from J, the gap between germline ends came to 10 bases. Germline-derived CDR1 and CDR2 are MNHEY and SVGAGI. This CDR3 contains 15 residues. The CDR3 here is CASSYSGGLNTEAFF. The DNA for the CDR3 is TGTGCCAGCAGTTACTCGGGGGGCCTAAACACTGAAGCTTTCTTT.

This clonotype was counted at least ten times. The chain is built from TRBV6-6 and TRBJ1-2; maybe TRBD1 (5 bases). There are 12 residues in the CDR3. Trimming took 11 bases from V and 4 from J, leaving 14 bases between them. CDR1 and CDR2 from the germline V gene are MNHNY and SVGAGI (reference sequence). The CDR3 DNA sequence: TGTGCCGTGGGGGGGGTCTTCTATGGCTACACCTTC. It encodes CAVGGVFYGYTF.

This clonotype appeared many times. The V gene is TRBV7-2, the J gene TRBJ1-4, with D possibly matching TRBD1 (5 bases). This CDR3 comprises 14 residues. V was clipped by 6 bases and J by 7 bases, with 15 bases between them. In germline, CDR1 is SGHTA, CDR2 FQGNSA. CDR3: CASSHGGFGEKLFF. CDR3 nucleotides: TGTGCCAGCAGTCATGGGGGTTTCGGTGAAAAACTGTTTTTT.

This chain links TRBV5-1 with TRBJ2-5; D is tentatively TRBD1 or TRBD2 (7 bases each). V lost 3 bases and J lost 5, with 26 bases in between. The germline V gene encodes CDR1 SGHRS and CDR2 YFSETQ. The CDR3 is 18 amino acids. The CDR3 reads CASSSQGTNGGLKETQYF. CDR3 in DNA: TGCGCCAGCAGCTCACAGGGGACCAACGGGGGGTTGAAGGAGACCCAGTACTTC.

Ten or more counts support this clonotype. The rearrangement uses TRBV12-3 or TRBV12-4 and TRBJ2-1; 7 bases align to TRBD1. This CDR3 is 14 amino acids long. Trimming at V came to 7 bases and at J to 6 bases, leaving 9 bases not matched to a gene. CDR3 sequence reads: CASKRGQVLNEQFF. The CDR3, as DNA: TGTGCCAGCAAGAGGGGGCAGGTCCTCAATGAGCAGTTCTTC.

This clonotype was seen many times. A read error may produce the germline difference seen at one junction end. The gene calls are TRBV11-3 and TRBJ1-6; D is perhaps TRBD1 (6 bases). Germline lookup yields CDR1 SGHNT and CDR2 YENEEA. The CDR3 loop spans 14 amino acids. The CDR3 nucleotides read TGTGCCAGCAGCCGCGGACAGCCAAATTCACCCCTCAACTTT. Amino acids: CASSRGQPNSPLNF.

The V call is TRBV5-1, the J call TRBJ2-1; TRBD1 matches at 9 bases. The ends lost 6 bases at V and 0 bases at J; junction bases unmatched: 10. The CDR3 is made up of 17 amino acids. The germline V gene encodes CDR1 SGHRS and CDR2 YFSETQ. The DNA of the CDR3 is TGCGCCAGCATGTTGGACAGGGGCTTCAGCTCCTACAATGAGCAGTTCTTC. Translation: CASMLDRGFSSYNEQFF.

This clonotype appeared many times. The chain carries TRBV27 and TRBJ1-1, with TRBD1 matching over 9 bases. The CDR3 extends over 13 amino acids. V shed 8 bases and J 6 bases; nucleotides not matched to a gene: 7. Germline CDR1 MNHEY, CDR2 SMNVEV (reference sequence). The CDR3 sequence is CASRGQGIPEAFF. In DNA, the CDR3 is TGTGCCAGCCGGGGACAGGGCATCCCTGAAGCTTTCTTT.

In its sample, this clonotype was seen many times. The chain uses TRBV7-6 and TRBJ1-1, with D uncertain. The length of the CDR3 is 14 residues. V was clipped by 1 base and J by 1 base, with 7 bases between them. Germline V gene data show CDR1 as SGHVS and CDR2 as FNYEAQ. CDR3 sequence reads: CASSLGAENTEAFF. The CDR3 DNA reads as TGTGCCAGCAGCTTAGGAGCAGAGAACACTGAAGCTTTCTTT. Together with reference TRBV7-6 and TRBJ1-1, the CDR3 gives the full variable domain: GAGVSQSPRYKVTKRGQDVALRCDPISGHVSLYWYRQALGQGPEFLTYFNYEAQQDKSGLPNDRFSAERPEGSISTLTIQRTEQRDSAMYRCASSLGAENTEAFFGQGTRLTVV.

This clonotype showed up many times. V is TRBV2 and J is TRBJ2-1; possibly TRBD2 for D (5 bases). This CDR3 contains 16 residues. V lost 7 bases, J lost 0 bases, and 16 bases lay in between. From germline, CDR1 is SNHLY and CDR2 FYNNEI. The CDR3 region has the DNA TGTGCCAGCACCCCGAGGAGCGGTGGCTCCTACAATGAGCAGTTCTTC. This encodes CASTPRSGGSYNEQFF.

Many counts were recorded for this clonotype. V usage is TRBV18 and J usage is TRBJ1-5; D perhaps matches TRBD1 (5 bases). The CDR3 has 17 amino acids. Per the germline V gene, CDR1 is KGHSH and CDR2 is LQKENI. Trimming removed 4 bases at V and 1 base at J, with 17 bases between. The CDR3: CASSRYVTRDSNQPQHF. For the CDR3, the DNA is TGTGCCAGCTCACGTTATGTGACCAGGGACAGCAATCAGCCCCAGCATTTT.

This clonotype was counted at least ten times. The V call is TRBV20-1, the J call TRBJ2-7; TRBD1 agrees at 8 bases. The CDR3 extends over 14 amino acids. V was clipped by 5 bases and J by 0 bases; unmatched bases: 6. CDR1 and CDR2 (germline): DFQATT, SNEGSKA (reference sequence). The CDR3 here is CSAPDRGVSYEQYF. CDR3 sequence (DNA): TGCAGTGCTCCCGACAGGGGTGTCTCCTACGAGCAGTACTTC.